This T cell receptor (beta chain) was sequenced for a study of shared clonotypes between healthy human individuals (dated by TCRdb to 2018 to 2020). For context, the study as a whole: A couple of women and a few men aged 18 to 49 years were included in the cohort. For each donor, CD4 naive and CD4 memory were each run on three plates, CD8 naive on two plates, and CD8 memory on one plate. Different laboratories and diverse techniques were used to prepare libraries and sequence TCR repertoires, to increase sequencing depth and limit assay-specific biases. Leukapheresis yielded between about 0.94 and 10 billion PBMCs per donor. Blood TCR repertoires of several healthy adults were deeply sequenced to estimate repertoire size and the extent of clonotype sharing between individuals. Study-wide conclusions, independent of this receptor: Incomplete sequencing was indicated by rarefaction of sorted-subset datasets, despite the large sequencing depth. Sampling was limited to blood, and TCR repertoires in tissue likely differ from TCR repertoires in blood. Because the study included a small number of donors, the genetic and exposure-history diversity represented was limited. Across a few donors, about 5% of naive CD4, around 3.5% of naive CD8, roughly 2.2% of memory CD4, and approximately 0.4% of memory CD8 clonotypes were shared. Naive subsets generally had larger estimated clonotype richness than memory subsets. Pairwise subsampling led to the expectation that sequencing depth would affect the degree of clonotype sharing among donors. Compared with non-shared clonotypes, clonotypes shared by all four sorted-subset donors had higher generation probabilities.

In the case of this clone: Which antigen it targets is not known. No clone much larger than this one lies a single base away; base qualities are absent.

Using the deep immunoSEQ assay, multiplex PCR amplified TCR CDR3 regions from genomic DNA. Extracted genomic DNA from each cell subset was distributed evenly across all wells of several immunoSEQ 96-well plates, and each plate was treated as a replicate. For sorted subsets, about 210 ng of genomic DNA, equivalent to 30,000 or so T cell genomes, went into each replicate PCR. Purified libraries were measured with a Qubit 3.0 fluorometer, size-checked on a Bioanalyzer 2100, and measured again with the KAPA Library Quantification kit. Every immunoSEQ 96-well plate was sequenced on a dedicated single-read 150-cycle Illumina NextSeq 550 flow cell. In the original analysis: Because the immunoSEQ output held only junctional sequences and lacked quality scores, the filtering could not match the filtering applied to full-length reads. Sequences were annotated with PyIR, a Python wrapper for IgBLAST v1.9, using IMGT germline references to assign V/J genes and CDR3. Reads with weak V/J assignments (E-value above 1e-6), missing CDR3, stop codons, out-of-frame junctions, or ambiguous translated residues were removed. A V3J clonotype was defined by an identical inferred V gene, J gene, and CDR3 amino acid sequence. Percentage overlap between repertoires was computed as shared unique clonotypes divided by the size of the smaller repertoire. RTK rarefaction, the Chao1 estimator, and Recon v2.1 estimates of unobserved clonotypes were used to assess repertoire richness. Generation probabilities for all TCRbeta clonotypes obtained by the gDNA method from a handful of donors were computed using OLGA. This immuneACCESS table, as held by TCRdb, lists in-frame sequences with V and J called but not all clones. Of the missing ones, under half trace to an unresolved V gene in checked studies; the others have no known cause. V, J and clone size are those of that table, while D and trimming were read from the DNA. Here the sample has roughly 520,000 clones; about 96% occur a single time. The leading ten clones occupy around 0.066% of the sample.

Healthy HIV-negative adults with no recently reported acute infections or vaccinations were included as donors. Every donor was a Caucasian adult living in Nashville, Tennessee, USA. CD4+ T cells were enriched through magnetic negative selection, after which naive cells were positively selected on CD45RA and the remaining negative fraction served as the memory subset. Blood was obtained by leukapheresis, after which PBMCs were separated by Ficoll-Histopaque density gradient centrifugation and cryopreserved in liquid nitrogen vapor phase. Purity and quantity of every magnetically sorted T cell population were checked by analytical flow cytometry. Genomic DNA was isolated from each sorted fraction and quantified by UV absorbance on a Nanodrop 2000c. Measured from the cysteine to the phenylalanine, the CDR3 is 15 residues long. The read is trimmed to its CDR3 DNA, 45 bases read in frame from base 1. CDR1 and CDR2 are drawn from the germline V gene: MDHEN, SYDVKM.

The sequence derives from a woman between 25 and 40 years old in good health. The sequencing sample was made of naive CD4+ T cells sorted from blood. The sample's cell subset or site label, in plain terms: CD45RA+ positively selected. The V gene is TRBV28 and the J gene is TRBJ2-5, with the D gene not clear enough to name. The end of the DNA aligns better with TRBJ2-7, so the J call may be wrong. The CDR3 is CASSLKGRSPYEQYF. The DNA sequence is given as TGTGCCAGCAGTTTAAAAGGGCGGTCTCCCTACGAGCAGTACTTC.